A single sample gave rise to the 23 T cell receptor beta chains below, sequenced in a study of response to subunit inactivated influenza vaccine. TCRdb processed the RT-PCR reads anew with MiXCR; each CDR3 protein has one entry. The table lists fewer than 350,000 distinct CDR3 sequences, 21% of them singletons. Sequencing used PBMCs from blood, obtained about 20 months after vaccination. Source of these receptors: a man between 50 and 70 years old who received an inactivated influenza vaccine.

At least ten counts were recorded for this clonotype. V usage is TRBV5-1 and J usage is TRBJ1-1; D might be TRBD1 (6 bases). V was clipped by 4 bases and J by 6 bases, with 19 bases between them. The CDR3 contains 15 residues. CDR1 SGHRS and CDR2 YFSETQ come from the germline V gene. The CDR3 sequence: CASSAPTTGYSEAFF. CDR3 DNA sequence: TGCGCCAGCAGCGCCCCTACCACAGGGTATTCTGAAGCTTTCTTT.

The J gene is TRBJ2-1, the V gene TRBV4-3; 7 positions agree with TRBD1. V was clipped by 0 bases and J by 6 bases; unmatched bases: 5. CDR1 and CDR2 (germline): LGHNA, YSLEER. This CDR3 spans 15 amino acids. The CDR3 coding sequence is TGCGCCAGCAGCCAAGACAGGGGGAACATCAATGAGCAGTTCTTC. The encoded protein is CASSQDRGNINEQFF.

This chain links TRBV7-2 with TRBJ2-3; D ambiguous. V shed 0 bases and J shed 5 bases, with 6 bases lying between them. This CDR3 spans 13 amino acids. Germline V gene lookup returns CDR1 SGHTA and CDR2 FQGNSA. In nucleotides, the CDR3 is TGTGCCAGCAGCTTAGCCCCGGAAGATACGCAGTATTTT. Its translation: CASSLAPEDTQYF.

This sequence joins TRBV29-1 and TRBJ2-7, with 13 bases fitting TRBD2. The germline V gene has CDR1 SQVTM and CDR2 ANQGSEA. V gave up 5 bases and J gave up 3 bases; unmatched junction bases: 1. The CDR3 covers 13 residues. The CDR3 spells CSVRTSGSYEQYF. The CDR3 bases are TGCAGCGTTCGGACTAGCGGGAGCTACGAGCAGTACTTC.

The rearrangement uses TRBV12-3 or TRBV12-4 and TRBJ1-1; 7 bases line up with TRBD1. The CDR3 runs 16 residues. J gave up 0 bases and V 1 base, and 5 bases lay outside the gene matches. In DNA form, the CDR3 reads TGTGCCAGCAGTTTAGAAGGGGGCCGGATGAACACTGAAGCTTTCTTT. It encodes CASSLEGGRMNTEAFF.

The genes are TRBV27 and TRBJ1-3; no firm D call. Trimming removed 5 bases at V and 0 bases at J, with 11 bases between. The CDR3 length is 15 residues. CDR1 MNHEY and CDR2 SMNVEV come from the germline V gene (reference sequence). CDR3 sequence (DNA): TGTGCCAGCAGTCCGCAGGCCTTCTCTGGAAACACCATATATTTT. Amino acid sequence: CASSPQAFSGNTIYF.

This clonotype was seen more than once but under ten times. The chain's CDR3 is CASSLVQGEKLFF. The CDR3 DNA sequence: TGCGCCAGCAGCTTGGTACAGGGGGAAAAACTGTTTTTT. This rearrangement joins TRBV5-1 to TRBJ1-4; 7 bases map to TRBD1. The CDR3 has 13 residues. The V gene end was trimmed by 0 bases and the J gene end by 8 bases; junction bases not matched to a gene: 1. CDR1 is SGHRS and CDR2 is YFSETQ in the germline V gene.

The chain recombines TRBV12-3 or TRBV12-4 with TRBJ2-3; D call uncertain. This CDR3 is 14 amino acids long. Trimming shortened V by 1 base and J by 4 bases, and 9 bases separated the two germline ends. CDR3 sequence: CASSLEDGSDTQYF. CDR3 sequence (DNA): TGTGCCAGCAGTTTAGAGGACGGATCAGATACGCAGTATTTT.

The CDR3 region is CASSLQFYEQYF. The CDR3 DNA is TGTGCCAGCAGTTTACAGTTTTACGAGCAGTACTTC. The V call is TRBV28, the J call TRBJ2-7; D remains unclear. The V gene lost 2 bases and the J gene lost 4 bases, with 6 bases spanning the gap. The germline V gene encodes CDR1 MDHEN and CDR2 SYDVKM. The CDR3 length is 12 residues.

This clonotype has a handful of counts. The chain couples TRBV5-1 to TRBJ1-2, with 8 bases aligning to TRBD1. The CDR3 length is 13 residues. Trimming took 3 bases from V and 4 from J; bases not matched to a gene: 2. Germline V gives CDR1 SGHRS, CDR2 YFSETQ. CDR3 DNA: TGCGCCAGCAGCTCGACAGGGGCCTATGGCTACACCTTC. It translates to CASSSTGAYGYTF.

Only a few counts were recorded for this clonotype. The rearrangement joins TRBV29-1 to TRBJ1-2, with TRBD1 identical over 11 bases. This CDR3 comprises 13 residues. Germline V gene data show CDR1 as SQVTM and CDR2 as ANQGSEA. The V gene end was trimmed by 4 bases and the J gene end by 4 bases; junction bases not matched to a gene: 2. The chain's CDR3 is CSVGGQGAYGYTF. In DNA form, the CDR3 reads TGCAGCGTTGGCGGACAGGGGGCCTATGGCTACACCTTC. Variable domain in full (rest from reference TRBV29-1 and TRBJ1-2): SAVISQKPSRDICQRGTSLTIQCQVDSQVTMMFWYRQQPGQSLTLIATANQGSEATYESGFVIDKFPISRPNLTFSTLTVSNMSPEDSSIYLCSVGGQGAYGYTFGSGTRLTVV.

The chain is built from TRBV4-3 and TRBJ1-3; unclear D gene. Germline V lookup: CDR1 LGHNA, CDR2 YSLEER. The CDR3 has 12 residues. V was shortened by 2 bases and J by 4 bases, with 3 bases between the two germline ends. CDR3 nucleotide sequence: TGCGCCAGCAGCCAACAGGGAAACACCATATATTTT. It encodes CASSQQGNTIYF.

This clonotype was seen more than once but under ten times. This chain uses TRBV5-6 with TRBJ2-5; TRBD2 is a possible D gene (6 bases). The CDR3 has 15 residues. The germline gives CDR1 SGHDT, CDR2 YYEEEE. The V end lost 0 bases, the J end lost 3 bases, and 12 bases lay between the germline ends. The CDR3 sequence is CASSLVRGTEETQYF. DNA for the CDR3: TGTGCCAGCAGCTTGGTTCGCGGGACGGAAGAGACCCAGTACTTC.

On this clonotype itself: Given the absence of the conserved phenylalanine or tryptophan at the CDR3 end, a read error is likely. CDR3 nucleotide sequence: TGTGCCAGCAGTTTACGGGCTAGCTGGGGTACCGGGGAGCTGTTTCTT. Its translation is CASSLRASWGTGELFL. This sequence joins TRBV28 and TRBJ2-2, with a possible D match to TRBD2 (5 bases). Trimming pared 2 bases from V and 5 bases from J, leaving 15 bases between. Germline CDR1 MDHEN, CDR2 SYDVKM. This CDR3 region has 16 residues.

DNA of the CDR3: TGTGCCTGGGAGCAGGGCCCCTCTGGGGCCAACGTCCTGACTTTC. Translated: CAWEQGPSGANVLTF. The chain links TRBV7-9 to TRBJ2-6; D possibly matches TRBD1 or TRBD2 (5 bases each). The CDR3 is 15 residues long. With 11 bases removed from V and 0 bases from J, the gap between germline ends came to 14 bases. CDR1 and CDR2 from the germline V gene are SEHNR and FQNEAQ (reference sequence). Supplemented by reference TRBV7-9 and TRBJ2-6, the full variable domain reads DTGVSQNPRHKITKRGQNVTFRCDPISEHNRLYWYRQTLGQGPEFLTYFQNEAQLEKSRLLSDRFSAERPKGSFSTLEIQRTEQGDSAMYLCAWEQGPSGANVLTFGAGSRLTVL.

This clonotype was recorded a few times. The genes are TRBV4-3 and TRBJ1-1; D call uncertain. CDR1 LGHNA and CDR2 YSLEER come from the germline V gene. The CDR3 has 17 residues. The germline V and J ends were trimmed by 0 bases and 1 base, with 15 bases remaining between them. This CDR3 is CASSQEFQVIGNTEAFF. CDR3 coding DNA: TGCGCCAGCAGCCAAGAATTTCAGGTCATCGGGAACACTGAAGCTTTCTTT.

The sample holds many counts of this clonotype. This chain joins TRBV6-2 or TRBV6-3 and TRBJ2-3; perhaps TRBD1 as D (6 bases). The V end was cut by 2 bases, the J end by 7 bases, with 13 bases between. The CDR3 extends over 14 amino acids. From germline, CDR1 is MNHEY and CDR2 SVGEGT. CDR3: CASSYPPRGYTQYF. In DNA form, the CDR3 reads TGTGCCAGCAGTTACCCCCCCAGGGGATATACGCAGTATTTT.

This clonotype was picked up many times. CDR3 residues: CASRLPGRGRLKGNYGYTF. CDR3 sequence (DNA): TGTGCCAGCAGACTCCCCGGGAGGGGACGCTTGAAGGGGAACTATGGCTACACCTTC. The chain has TRBV6-1 and TRBJ1-2, with D maybe TRBD1 (5 bases). The CDR3 runs 19 residues. Per the germline V gene, CDR1 is MNHNS and CDR2 is SASEGT. V lost 6 bases and J 2 bases, leaving 28 bases between the germline ends.

Remarks on this clonotype: Given a much more abundant clone one base away, this may be a read error. The chain employs TRBV29-1 and TRBJ2-7, with D uncertain. The CDR3 runs to 12 residues. Germline V gene lookup returns CDR1 SQVTM and CDR2 ANQGSEA. The CDR3 DNA is TGCAGCGTTGGTTCCGCTTCCTTCGAGCAGTACTTC. Residues: CSVGSASFEQYF.

The sample holds a few counts of this clonotype. This sequence joins TRBV15 and TRBJ1-5, with a possible D match to TRBD1 (6 bases). CDR3 length: 14 residues. Per the germline V gene, CDR1 is LNHNV and CDR2 is YYDKDF (reference sequence). V lost 5 bases, J lost 3 bases, and 11 bases lay in between. The CDR3 is CATSRGHPNQPQHF. The CDR3 DNA follows: TGTGCCACCAGCCGGGGACATCCCAATCAGCCCCAGCATTTT.

A few counts support this clonotype. V and J are TRBV12-3 or TRBV12-4 and TRBJ2-3, with TRBD1 matching 7 bases. The V segment lost 6 bases and the J segment 0 bases; nucleotides outside the gene matches: 3. The CDR3 contains 14 residues. The CDR3 protein is CASRRQGSTDTQYF. The CDR3 nucleotides are TGTGCCAGCAGACGACAGGGAAGCACAGATACGCAGTATTTT.

This clonotype was counted a few times. The chain links TRBV4-2 to TRBJ2-3, with 11 positions matching TRBD2. There are 18 residues in the CDR3. Germline trimming cut 4 bases from V and 3 bases from J; bases unmatched to any gene: 12. The germline V gene encodes CDR1 LGHNA and CDR2 YNFKEQ. The CDR3 is CASSPGTSGLFGTDTQYF. The CDR3, as DNA: TGTGCCAGCAGCCCAGGGACTAGCGGTCTCTTTGGTACAGATACGCAGTATTTT.

The chain combines TRBV9 with TRBJ2-5; D may be TRBD1 or TRBD2 (6 bases each). This CDR3 has 13 amino acids. The V and J ends lost 3 bases and 6 bases respectively, with 12 bases between them. CDR1 and CDR2 (germline): SGDLS, YYNGEE. CDR3 protein: CASSEGGRKTQYF. The CDR3 DNA follows: TGTGCCAGCAGCGAAGGGGGGAGAAAGACCCAGTACTTC.